This entry lists 30 T cell receptor beta chains sequenced from one sample in a study of siplizumab effects on memory and regulatory T cells. Sequencing was performed with immunoSEQ multiplex PCR; in TCRdb, only in-frame clones are kept and a portion is missing. This table has 99,000 or so clones, roughly 93% appearing once. What was sequenced was Tregs sorted from blood. Receptors were obtained from a human donor in good health.

The chain couples TRBV6-1 to TRBJ2-5; weak D call: TRBD2 (6 bases). V gave up 2 bases and J gave up 5 bases, with 18 bases separating them. CDR3 size: 16 residues. From germline, CDR1 is MNHNS and CDR2 SASEGT. This CDR3 reads CASSEWAGKQIETQYF. CDR3 in DNA: TGTGCCAGCAGTGAATGGGCGGGAAAGCAGATTGAGACCCAGTACTTC.

This clone has only one observation. This chain uses TRBV4-3 with TRBJ2-5; TRBD2 aligns across 10 bases. The length of the CDR3 is 17 residues. V dropped 1 base and J dropped 4; count of bases not matched to a gene: 9. Per the germline V gene, CDR1 is LGHNA and CDR2 is YSLEER. CDR3 in DNA: TGCGCCAGCAGCCAAGGATCTTTTGTAGCGGGAGGAGAGACCCAGTACTTC. Encoded protein: CASSQGSFVAGGETQYF.

This CDR3 reads CASSFRTRVSYNSPLHF. The DNA of the CDR3 is TGTGCCAGCAGCTTTCGTACCAGGGTCTCCTATAATTCACCCCTCCACTTT. This sequence joins TRBV7-8 and TRBJ1-6, with a possible D match to TRBD1 (5 bases). CDR3 length equals 17 residues. V was clipped by 3 bases and J by 0 bases, with 12 bases between them. Germline CDR1 reads SGHVS; CDR2 reads FQNEAQ. Supplemented by reference TRBV7-8 and TRBJ1-6, the full variable domain reads GAGVSQSPRYKVAKRGQDVALRCDPISGHVSLFWYQQALGQGPEFLTYFQNEAQLDKSGLPSDRFFAERPEGSVSTLKIQRTQQEDSAVYLCASSFRTRVSYNSPLHFGNGTRLTVT.

The chain recombines TRBV11-1 with TRBJ2-3; D is unclear. The V end lost 5 bases, the J end lost 6 bases, and 15 bases lay between the germline ends. CDR1 and CDR2 from the germline V gene are SGHAT and FQDESV (reference sequence). CDR3 length equals 14 residues. The CDR3 bases are TGTGCCAGCAGCCCTGGTAAACTGGGCGATACGCAGTATTTT. Amino acids: CASSPGKLGDTQYF.

The chain links TRBV11-2 to TRBJ2-7, with D maybe TRBD2 (5 bases). Germline-derived CDR1 and CDR2 are SGHAT and FQNNGV. V was trimmed by 1 base and J by 4 bases, leaving 17 bases between them. This CDR3 is 16 amino acids long. CDR3 DNA sequence: TGTGCCAGCAGCTTAGGTCTCACCGGGGAGCGATACGAGCAGTACTTC. Translated: CASSLGLTGERYEQYF.

The genes are TRBV2 and TRBJ1-1; no firm D call. CDR3 size: 16 residues. Germline CDR1 SNHLY, CDR2 FYNNEI. The V and J ends lost 5 bases and 0 bases respectively, with 16 bases between them. As DNA, the CDR3 is TGTGCCAGCAGTACCCCCGCAGGTCGCATGAACACTGAAGCTTTCTTT. It codes for CASSTPAGRMNTEAFF.

This chain joins TRBV9 and TRBJ1-2; tentatively, D is TRBD1 (5 bases). CDR1 is SGDLS and CDR2 is YYNGEE in the germline V gene. Trimming stripped 4 bases from V and 4 bases from J, with 11 bases between. The CDR3 loop spans 13 amino acids. CDR3 nucleotide sequence: TGTGCCAGCAGCCCCCAGGGTTTCTATGGCTACACCTTC. It translates to CASSPQGFYGYTF.

The chain links TRBV18 to TRBJ1-5; D remains unclear. There are 16 residues in the CDR3. The germline CDR1 and CDR2 sequences are KGHSH and LQKENI. V lost 6 bases and J 0 bases, leaving 15 bases between the germline ends. CDR3 nucleotides: TGTGCCAGCTCCGGGTTGGCGGCCTATAGCAATCAGCCCCAGCATTTT. Its translation: CASSGLAAYSNQPQHF.

The gene calls are TRBV6-5 and TRBJ1-1, with a possible D match to TRBD1 (5 bases). Germline CDR1 reads MNHEY; CDR2 reads SVGAGI. The CDR3 extends over 13 amino acids. V dropped 5 bases and J dropped 4 bases, with 11 bases sitting between them. This CDR3 reads CASSLQGITEAFF. The DNA for the CDR3 is TGTGCCAGCAGTCTCCAGGGTATCACTGAAGCTTTCTTT.

This sequence joins TRBV11-2 and TRBJ2-5; 7 bases line up with TRBD2. CDR3 length: 15 amino acids. V dropped 5 bases and J dropped 3; count of bases not matched to a gene: 9. Germline V gives CDR1 SGHAT, CDR2 FQNNGV. As DNA, the CDR3 is TGTGCCAGCAGCCCCTCTGGGGGGGATAAAGAGACCCAGTACTTC. Amino acid sequence: CASSPSGGDKETQYF.

This sequence joins TRBV27 and TRBJ1-2; D unclear. Trimming shortened V by 0 bases and J by 4 bases, and 9 bases separated the two germline ends. The germline gives CDR1 MNHEY, CDR2 SMNVEV (reference sequence). The CDR3 consists of 14 residues. Here the CDR3 reads CASSLSRGAYGYTF. The CDR3 nucleotides are TGTGCCAGCAGTTTATCCAGAGGTGCCTATGGCTACACCTTC.

This chain links TRBV7-6 with TRBJ1-4, with D tentatively TRBD1 (6 bases). Trimming stripped 5 bases from V and 7 bases from J, with 23 bases between. Germline CDR1 and CDR2: SGHVS and FNYEAQ. CDR3 length equals 17 residues. This CDR3 reads CASSRGGGTSGSEKLFF. The CDR3 region has the DNA TGTGCCAGCAGCCGCGGAGGGGGGACCTCGGGTTCTGAAAAACTGTTTTTT.

V and J are TRBV19 and TRBJ2-3; 8 bases align to TRBD2. CDR1 is LNHDA and CDR2 is SQIVND in the germline V gene (reference sequence). Germline trimming cut 2 bases from V and 2 bases from J; bases unmatched to any gene: 3. The CDR3 is 15 residues long. The CDR3 nucleotides read TGTGCCAGTAGTATATCCGGGGGGGTCACAGATACGCAGTATTTT. Translation: CASSISGGVTDTQYF.

V is TRBV6-6 and J is TRBJ2-3; possibly TRBD2 for D (5 bases). V shed 8 bases and J shed 6 bases, with 12 bases lying between them. The CDR3 extends over 12 amino acids. Germline CDR1 and CDR2: MNHNY and SVGAGI (reference sequence). The CDR3 DNA is TGTGCCAGCCGAACCCCGGGGGATACGCAGTATTTT. This gives the protein CASRTPGDTQYF.

V usage is TRBV5-1 and J usage is TRBJ1-2; D not certain. V was pared by 1 base and J by 2 bases, with 12 bases between. CDR1 SGHRS and CDR2 YFSETQ come from the germline V gene. The CDR3 length is 15 residues. CDR3 loop: CASSLSPLENYGYTF. In nucleotides, the CDR3 is TGCGCCAGCAGCTTGTCCCCCCTCGAAAACTATGGCTACACCTTC.

The chain recombines TRBV9 with TRBJ1-2; TRBD1 might be the D (6 bases). Germline-derived CDR1 and CDR2 are SGDLS and YYNGEE. The V gene lost 0 bases and the J gene lost 12 bases, with 21 bases spanning the gap. The CDR3 has 15 residues. The CDR3, as DNA: TGTGCCAGCAGCGTAGATCCCGCTGGGACAAGGCCCCACACCTTC. Translation gives CASSVDPAGTRPHTF.

The chain joins TRBV4-1 to TRBJ2-5, with 15 bases fitting TRBD2. The CDR3 consists of 17 residues. The V and J ends lost 4 bases and 4 bases, in that order; junction bases with no gene match: 7. Germline assignment: CDR1 MGHRA and CDR2 YSYEKL. DNA for the CDR3: TGCGCCAGCAGCCGGGGGACTAGCGGGGGGTCAGCAGAGACCCAGTACTTC. It encodes CASSRGTSGGSAETQYF.

The chain combines TRBV27 with TRBJ1-2, with 7 positions matching TRBD1. There are 13 residues in the CDR3. The trim removed 7 bases at V and 7 bases at J, leaving 9 bases unmatched. CDR1 is MNHEY and CDR2 is SMNVEV in the germline V gene (reference sequence). The CDR3 reads CASKFTGVPGYTF. Here the CDR3 DNA reads TGTGCCAGCAAATTCACAGGGGTCCCTGGCTACACCTTC.

The chain has TRBV5-4 and TRBJ2-7, with TRBD1 identical over 7 bases. The CDR3 covers 15 residues. V was pared by 3 bases and J by 8 bases, with 14 bases of the junction left unmatched. Per germline, CDR1 SGHNT and CDR2 YYREEE (reference sequence). The CDR3 protein is CASSYHRGSRRKQYF. The CDR3 DNA reads TGTGCCAGCAGCTACCACAGGGGATCAAGGAGGAAGCAGTACTTC.

This clone has more than one count but fewer than ten. The J gene is TRBJ1-1, the V gene TRBV10-3; TRBD1 matches at 9 bases. The V segment lost 10 bases and the J segment 4 bases; nucleotides outside the gene matches: 7. CDR3 size: 13 residues. Germline CDR1 reads ENHRY; CDR2 reads SYGVKD. The CDR3: CATKGQGGTEAFF. The CDR3 coding sequence is TGTGCCACCAAGGGACAGGGCGGCACTGAAGCTTTCTTT.

The V call is TRBV6-1, the J call TRBJ2-5; D may be TRBD1 or TRBD2 (5 bases each). Judging by the DNA end, TRBJ2-7 fits better; the J call may be wrong. The CDR3 is made up of 14 amino acids. Germline CDR1 and CDR2: MNHNS and SASEGT. The DNA of the CDR3 is TGTGCCAGCAGGCCGGGACCCCTCTCCTACGAGCAGTACTTC. Encoded protein: CASRPGPLSYEQYF.

Here the CDR3 reads CASSASPGTSTYNEQFF. The DNA for the CDR3 is TGTGCCAGCAGTGCCTCCCCCGGGACTTCGACCTACAATGAGCAGTTCTTC. The rearrangement links TRBV25-1 to TRBJ2-1; D possibly corresponds to TRBD2 (6 bases). V dropped 4 bases and J dropped 2 bases, with 18 bases sitting between them. CDR1 and CDR2 from the germline V gene are MGHDK and SYGVNS. The CDR3 length is 17 residues.

J is TRBJ1-4 and V is TRBV4-2, with D possibly being TRBD1 (5 bases). This CDR3 has 14 amino acids. Trimming took off 4 bases at V and 5 bases at J, with 11 bases between the two ends. Germline lookup yields CDR1 LGHNA and CDR2 YNFKEQ. This CDR3 is CASSPQDGNEKLFF. The CDR3 nucleotides are TGTGCCAGCAGCCCACAGGATGGGAATGAAAAACTGTTTTTT.

The V gene is TRBV5-4, the J gene TRBJ2-5; either TRBD1 or TRBD2 may supply D (5 bases each). This CDR3 has 13 amino acids. Trimming took off 3 bases at V and 5 bases at J, with 11 bases between the two ends. Germline V gives CDR1 SGHNT, CDR2 YYREEE (reference sequence). DNA of the CDR3: TGTGCCAGCAGCTATGGGACGAGGGAGACCCAGTACTTC. Its protein product is CASSYGTRETQYF. Complete variable domain (other parts from reference TRBV5-4 and TRBJ2-5): ETGVTQSPTHLIKTRGQQVTLRCSSQSGHNTVSWYQQALGQGPQFIFQYYREEENGRGNFPPRFSGLQFPNYSSELNVNALELDDSALYLCASSYGTRETQYFGPGTRLLVL.

This clone was seen a single time. The chain combines TRBV5-1 with TRBJ1-6; no clear D gene. The germline gives CDR1 SGHRS, CDR2 YFSETQ. The CDR3 runs 15 residues. V was shortened by 0 bases and J by 0 bases, with 4 bases between the two germline ends. This chain's CDR3 is CASSLDSSYNSPLHF. The CDR3 bases are TGCGCCAGCAGCTTGGACAGCTCCTATAATTCACCCCTCCACTTT.

The chain uses TRBV28 and TRBJ2-7; 8 bases map to TRBD2. This CDR3 spans 14 amino acids. V lost 2 bases and J lost 3; bases outside the gene matches: 3. Germline V gene sequence: CDR1 MDHEN, CDR2 SYDVKM. The DNA for the CDR3 is TGTGCCAGCAGTTTAGTGGGACTAGTCTACGAGCAGTACTTC. Protein: CASSLVGLVYEQYF.

The chain couples TRBV9 to TRBJ2-1; a possible D gene is TRBD1 (6 bases). This CDR3 has 15 residues. The V gene lost 0 bases and the J gene lost 6 bases, with 13 bases spanning the gap. Germline lookup yields CDR1 SGDLS and CDR2 YYNGEE. The CDR3 nucleotides read TGTGCCAGCAGCGTAGCGAGTAGCAGGGGCAATGAGCAGTTCTTC. It is translated as CASSVASSRGNEQFF. The full variable domain, with the rest looked up from reference TRBV9 and TRBJ2-1, is DSGVTQTPKHLITATGQRVTLRCSPRSGDLSVYWYQQSLDQGLQFLIQYYNGEERAKGNILERFSAQQFPDLHSELNLSSLELGDSALYFCASSVASSRGNEQFFGPGTRLTVL.

This chain joins TRBV7-9 and TRBJ2-7; the match to TRBD2 covers 9 bases. CDR1 and CDR2 from the germline V gene are SEHNR and FQNEAQ (reference sequence). This CDR3 is 14 amino acids long. Trimming cost V 2 bases and J 6 bases; bases outside gene matches: 5. The CDR3 nucleotides read TGTGCCAGCAGCTTATTACAGCGGGAGGCCGAGCAGTACTTC. Amino acids: CASSLLQREAEQYF.

The chain has TRBV30 and TRBJ1-2; 9 bases are a match to TRBD1. The CDR3 totals 14 residues. V lost 2 bases, J lost 7 bases, and 8 bases stayed unmatched. Germline V gene lookup returns CDR1 GTSNPN and CDR2 SVGIG (reference sequence). CDR3 coding DNA: TGTGCCTGGAGTCTAGACAGGGGGAGGTCTGGCTACACCTTC. Its protein is CAWSLDRGRSGYTF.

The V call is TRBV11-2, the J call TRBJ1-1; D is uncertain. Germline CDR1 and CDR2: SGHAT and FQNNGV. The CDR3 spans 14 residues. V lost 1 base, J lost 0 bases, and 6 bases lay in between. The CDR3 is CASSLGLLNTEAFF. The CDR3 bases are TGTGCCAGCAGCTTAGGACTACTGAACACTGAAGCTTTCTTT.